This TCR beta chain was recorded in a study of blood T cell repertoires in COVID-19. Study-wide background: The study drew acute and convalescent COVID-19 samples from the United States, Italy and Spain.

Assay: immunoSEQ multiplex PCR; the TCRdb copy retains only in-frame clones and omits some. The sample lists 200,000 to 250,000 clones; 80% to 90% were seen once. Individuals in the exposed group had encountered a COVID-19 case within 2 weeks preceding study entry. Germline-derived CDR1 and CDR2 are MNHEY and SVGAGI. V was trimmed by 2 bases and J by 5 bases, leaving 10 bases between them. This CDR3 comprises 14 residues. Sequenced material: PBMCs or T cells enriched from blood (not recorded which). The chain is built from TRBV6-5 and TRBJ1-5; D call uncertain. This TCR was sampled from a woman aged 30 to 39 who had been exposed to COVID-19. DNA of the CDR3: TGTGCCAGCAGTTACGGAGCGGGATATCAGCCCCAGCATTTT. This encodes CASSYGAGYQPQHF.